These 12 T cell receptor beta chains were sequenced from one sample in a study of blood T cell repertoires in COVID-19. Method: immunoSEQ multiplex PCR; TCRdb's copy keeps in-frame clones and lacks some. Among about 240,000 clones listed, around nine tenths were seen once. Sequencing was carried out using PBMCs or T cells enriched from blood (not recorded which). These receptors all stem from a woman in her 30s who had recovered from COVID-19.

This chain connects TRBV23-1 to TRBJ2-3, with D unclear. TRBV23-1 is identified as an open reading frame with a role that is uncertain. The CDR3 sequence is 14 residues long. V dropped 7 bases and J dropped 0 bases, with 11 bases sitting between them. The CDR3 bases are TGCGCCAGCAAGTCAGAGACTAGCACAGATACGCAGTATTTT. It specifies CASKSETSTDTQYF.

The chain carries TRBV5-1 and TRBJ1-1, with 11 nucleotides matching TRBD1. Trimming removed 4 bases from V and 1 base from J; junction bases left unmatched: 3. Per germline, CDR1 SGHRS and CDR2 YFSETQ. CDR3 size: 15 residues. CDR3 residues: CASSPGTGGNTEAFF. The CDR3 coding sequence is TGCGCCAGCAGCCCAGGGACAGGGGGGAACACTGAAGCTTTCTTT.

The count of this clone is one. The CDR3 DNA sequence: TGTGCCAGCAGTCTTGGACTAGCGGGAGAGGGCAATGAGCAGTTCTTC. It is translated as CASSLGLAGEGNEQFF. The chain recombines TRBV28 with TRBJ2-1; 13 bases agree with TRBD2. The CDR3 runs to 16 residues. Germline assignment: CDR1 MDHEN and CDR2 SYDVKM. The V segment lost 5 bases and the J segment 6 bases; nucleotides outside the gene matches: 7.

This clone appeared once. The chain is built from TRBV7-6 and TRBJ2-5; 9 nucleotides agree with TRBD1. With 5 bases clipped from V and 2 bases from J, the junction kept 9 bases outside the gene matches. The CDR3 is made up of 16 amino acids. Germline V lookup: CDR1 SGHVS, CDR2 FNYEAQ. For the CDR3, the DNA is TGTGCCAGCAGCCCGACAGGGGGACAGATTCAAGAGACCCAGTACTTC. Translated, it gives CASSPTGGQIQETQYF.

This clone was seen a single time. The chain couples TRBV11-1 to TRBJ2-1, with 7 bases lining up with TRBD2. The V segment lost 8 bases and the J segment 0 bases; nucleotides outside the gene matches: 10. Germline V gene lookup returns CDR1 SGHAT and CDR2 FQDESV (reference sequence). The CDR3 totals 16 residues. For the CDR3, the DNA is TGTGCCAGCCGGGGGGTCCGGGGTGGCTCCTACAATGAGCAGTTCTTC. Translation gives CASRGVRGGSYNEQFF.

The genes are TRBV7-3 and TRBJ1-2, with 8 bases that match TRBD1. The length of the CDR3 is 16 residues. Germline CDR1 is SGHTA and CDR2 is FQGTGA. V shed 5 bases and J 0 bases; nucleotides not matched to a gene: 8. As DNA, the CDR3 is TGTGCCAGCAGCCCAACAGGGGGGGTCGCTAACTATGGCTACACCTTC. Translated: CASSPTGGVANYGYTF.

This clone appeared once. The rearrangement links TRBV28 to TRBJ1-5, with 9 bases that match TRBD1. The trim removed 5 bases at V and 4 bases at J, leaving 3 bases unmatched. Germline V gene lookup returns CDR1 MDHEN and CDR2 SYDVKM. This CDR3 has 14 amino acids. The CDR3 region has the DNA TGTGCCAGCAGTACCGGACAGGGGAATCAGCCCCAGCATTTT. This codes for CASSTGQGNQPQHF.

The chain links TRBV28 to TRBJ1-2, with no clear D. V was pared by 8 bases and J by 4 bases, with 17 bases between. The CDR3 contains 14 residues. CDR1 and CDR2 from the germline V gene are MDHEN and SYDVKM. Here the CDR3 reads CASLRNQNSYGYTF. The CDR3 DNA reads TGTGCCAGCCTTCGTAATCAGAACAGCTATGGCTACACCTTC.

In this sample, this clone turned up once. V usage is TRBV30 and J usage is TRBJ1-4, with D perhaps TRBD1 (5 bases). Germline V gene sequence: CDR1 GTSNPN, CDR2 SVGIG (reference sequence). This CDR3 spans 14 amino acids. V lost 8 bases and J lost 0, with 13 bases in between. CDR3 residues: CASGGPATNEKLFF. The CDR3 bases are TGTGCCAGCGGGGGTCCCGCAACTAATGAAAAACTGTTTTTT.

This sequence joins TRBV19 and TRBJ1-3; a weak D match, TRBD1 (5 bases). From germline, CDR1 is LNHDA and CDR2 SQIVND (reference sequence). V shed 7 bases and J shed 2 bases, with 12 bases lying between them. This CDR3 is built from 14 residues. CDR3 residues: CASNRREAGNTIYF. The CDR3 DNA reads TGTGCCAGTAACCGCAGGGAAGCTGGAAACACCATATATTTT.

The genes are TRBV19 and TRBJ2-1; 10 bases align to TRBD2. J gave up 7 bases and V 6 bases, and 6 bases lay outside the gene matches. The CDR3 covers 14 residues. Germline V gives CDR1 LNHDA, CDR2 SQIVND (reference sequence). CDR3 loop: CASRPSGSRNEQFF. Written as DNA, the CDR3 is TGTGCCAGTAGACCTAGCGGGAGTCGAAATGAGCAGTTCTTC.

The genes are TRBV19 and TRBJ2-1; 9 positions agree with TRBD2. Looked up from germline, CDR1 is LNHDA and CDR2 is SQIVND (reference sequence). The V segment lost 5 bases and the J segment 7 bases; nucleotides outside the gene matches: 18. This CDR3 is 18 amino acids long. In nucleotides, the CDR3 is TGTGCCAGTAGTCCACGAACCCTAGCGGGACCGTCTTGGAATGAGCAGTTCTTC. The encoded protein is CASSPRTLAGPSWNEQFF.